Each of the 22 T cell receptor beta chains below was sequenced from the same sample in a study of blood T cell repertoires in COVID-19. Produced via immunoSEQ multiplex PCR; TCRdb's table is partial and in-frame only. The table shows under 250,000 clones, with nearly 90% occurring only once. The sequenced sample consisted of PBMCs or T cells enriched from blood (not recorded which). The receptors originated from a man younger than 40 who had recovered from COVID-19.

This clone was recorded once. V and J are TRBV6-5 and TRBJ1-4; weak D call: TRBD1 (5 bases). The CDR3 runs to 13 residues. Trimming left V 2 bases short and J 8 bases short, with 9 bases between. Looked up from germline, CDR1 is MNHEY and CDR2 is SVGAGI. The CDR3 DNA reads as TGTGCCAGCAGTTACGGTGGGGCCGAAAAACTGTTTTTT. It is translated as CASSYGGAEKLFF.

V gene TRBV27 combines with J gene TRBJ1-2; D remains unclear. Germline CDR1 and CDR2: MNHEY and SMNVEV (reference sequence). Trimming stripped 5 bases from V and 0 bases from J, with 10 bases between. The CDR3 consists of 14 residues. The CDR3 loop reads CASSPRPANYGYTF. The CDR3 region has the DNA TGTGCCAGCAGTCCCAGGCCAGCTAACTATGGCTACACCTTC.

This chain joins TRBV9 and TRBJ2-7; 9 bases map to TRBD1. Trimming took 2 bases from V and 2 from J; bases not matched to a gene: 5. The V gene's germline CDR1 is SGDLS and CDR2 YYNGEE. This CDR3 contains 15 residues. CDR3 protein: CASSVTGTGPYEQYF. The DNA for the CDR3 is TGTGCCAGCAGCGTCACCGGGACAGGGCCCTACGAGCAGTACTTC.

Only a few counts were recorded for this clone. The chain recombines TRBV29-1 with TRBJ2-7, with 8 bases lining up with TRBD2. CDR1 SQVTM and CDR2 ANQGSEA come from the germline V gene. V shed 3 bases, J shed 3 bases, and the junction held 16 bases outside the gene matches. The CDR3 runs to 17 residues. CDR3 sequence: CSVELMAGGNFFYEQYF. CDR3 DNA: TGCAGCGTTGAGTTAATGGCGGGAGGTAACTTTTTCTACGAGCAGTACTTC.

This chain links TRBV5-5 with TRBJ1-2, with 9 bases lining up with TRBD1. V gave up 4 bases and J gave up 4 bases; unmatched junction bases: 8. The CDR3 is 15 residues long. The germline CDR1 and CDR2 sequences are SGHKS and YYEKEE (reference sequence). The CDR3 DNA is TGTGCCAGCAGCAACCAGGGACAGGGTCCCTATGGCTACACCTTC. Translating it yields CASSNQGQGPYGYTF. Based on the CDR3 plus reference TRBV5-5 and TRBJ1-2, the full variable domain is DAGVTQSPTHLIKTRGQQVTLRCSPISGHKSVSWYQQVLGQGPQFIFQYYEKEERGRGNFPDRFSARQFPNYSSELNVNALLLGDSALYLCASSNQGQGPYGYTFGSGTRLTVV.

The V and J genes are TRBV7-2 and TRBJ2-1; 10 bases match TRBD2. V shed 3 bases, J shed 7 bases, and the junction held 9 bases outside the gene matches. The CDR3 covers 16 residues. Germline values: CDR1 SGHTA, CDR2 FQGNSA. CDR3 region: CASSFVASGSGNEQFF. For the CDR3, the DNA is TGTGCCAGCAGCTTCGTGGCTAGCGGGAGCGGGAATGAGCAGTTCTTC.

In its sample, this clone was seen once. The J gene is TRBJ2-2, the V gene TRBV29-1, with D possibly matching TRBD2 (5 bases). The V gene's germline CDR1 is SQVTM and CDR2 ANQGSEA. The CDR3 has 13 residues. The V gene lost 3 bases and the J gene lost 5 bases, with 10 bases spanning the gap. CDR3 residues: CSVDGGRTGELFF. Written as DNA, the CDR3 is TGCAGCGTTGATGGCGGGCGGACCGGGGAGCTGTTTTTT.

On this clone: Other DNA sequences from this sample encode an identical CDR3 as well. This chain connects TRBV12-3 or TRBV12-4 to TRBJ1-2; D remains unclear. The CDR3 is 13 residues long. V gave up 3 bases and J gave up 4 bases, with 9 bases separating them. CDR3 nucleotide sequence: TGTGCCAGCAGTTTGGGCACTTCCTATGGCTACACCTTC. This sequence encodes CASSLGTSYGYTF.

This clone has a single count. The chain has TRBV19 and TRBJ1-5; TRBD1 is a possible D gene (6 bases). With 4 bases removed from V and 6 bases from J, the gap between germline ends came to 22 bases. This CDR3 has 17 amino acids. CDR1 and CDR2 from the germline V gene are LNHDA and SQIVND (reference sequence). The DNA for the CDR3 is TGTGCCAGTAGTACCCCGGGCCCAGGGGCGCCAGGTCAGCCCCAGCATTTT. Translating gives CASSTPGPGAPGQPQHF.

The chain employs TRBV5-3 and TRBJ2-7; TRBD2 matches at 7 bases. TRBV5-3 is identified as an open reading frame with a role that is uncertain. This CDR3 is 14 amino acids long. J gave up 5 bases and V 5 bases, and 10 bases lay outside the gene matches. The CDR3 sequence: CARSSAGDRNEQYF. The CDR3 nucleotides read TGTGCCAGAAGTTCCGCGGGGGATAGGAACGAGCAGTACTTC.

There are a few counts of this clone. The rearrangement links TRBV7-9 to TRBJ1-2, with TRBD1 matching over 9 bases. From germline, CDR1 is SEHNR and CDR2 FQNEAQ (reference sequence). This CDR3 has 13 amino acids. V gave up 4 bases and J gave up 8 bases; unmatched junction bases: 5. This CDR3 reads CASSSTTGGGYTF. CDR3 nucleotides: TGTGCCAGCAGCTCCACAACAGGGGGCGGCTACACCTTC.

The chain recombines TRBV29-1 with TRBJ2-3; no definite D call. Germline assignment: CDR1 SQVTM and CDR2 ANQGSEA. The V end was cut by 7 bases, the J end by 1 base, with 24 bases between. The length of the CDR3 is 17 residues. The CDR3 DNA reads TGCAGCGCGTCTCACCAAGAGGTCGGATTTCGCACAGATACGCAGTATTTT. Translating it yields CSASHQEVGFRTDTQYF.

The chain employs TRBV5-4 and TRBJ1-4; 7 bases fit TRBD1. The CDR3 runs 14 residues. CDR1 SGHNT and CDR2 YYREEE come from the germline V gene (reference sequence). V dropped 4 bases and J dropped 5; count of bases not matched to a gene: 5. The DNA for the CDR3 is TGTGCCAGCAGCATAGGACAGGACAATGAAAAACTGTTTTTT. Its protein product is CASSIGQDNEKLFF.

The chain couples TRBV4-3 to TRBJ2-2; a weak D match, TRBD1 (6 bases). This CDR3 has 15 amino acids. Trimming removed 3 bases from V and 5 bases from J, with 13 bases in between. The germline V gene has CDR1 LGHNA and CDR2 YSLEER. DNA of the CDR3: TGCGCCAGCAGCCATGCAGGGGCGCAGACCGGGGAGCTGTTTTTT. As protein: CASSHAGAQTGELFF.

The rearrangement uses TRBV5-1 and TRBJ2-7; 12 bases line up with TRBD2. The ends lost 5 bases at V and 2 bases at J; junction bases unmatched: 8. The length of the CDR3 is 16 residues. Germline V lookup: CDR1 SGHRS, CDR2 YFSETQ. CDR3 residues: CASRGLAGPLPYEQYF. CDR3 nucleotide sequence: TGCGCCAGCAGGGGACTAGCGGGCCCTCTCCCCTACGAGCAGTACTTC.

The chain carries TRBV6-5 and TRBJ2-3; D not certain. In germline, CDR1 is MNHEY, CDR2 SVGAGI. CDR3 length equals 14 residues. The ends were cut back, 1 base at V and 2 bases at J, with 7 bases in the middle. The CDR3: CASSYLGLTDTQYF. In DNA, the CDR3 is TGTGCCAGCAGTTACTTGGGCCTCACAGATACGCAGTATTTT.

The gene calls are TRBV28 and TRBJ1-5; D is perhaps TRBD1 (5 bases). V shed 8 bases and J shed 0 bases, with 29 bases lying between them. The CDR3 length is 20 residues. CDR1 MDHEN and CDR2 SYDVKM come from the germline V gene. This CDR3 reads CASAQGNDEQRSFSNQPQHF. The CDR3 DNA reads TGTGCCAGCGCCCAGGGAAACGACGAACAAAGGTCATTTAGCAATCAGCCCCAGCATTTT.

This clone was found once. The chain couples TRBV3-1 (or the pseudogene TRBV3-2) to TRBJ1-2; D call uncertain. The CDR3 extends over 13 amino acids. The V end was cut by 5 bases, the J end by 0 bases, with 7 bases between. Germline V lookup: CDR1 LGHDT, CDR2 YNNKEL (reference sequence). CDR3 DNA sequence: TGTGCCAGCAGCTTGTCTTCTAACTATGGCTACACCTTC. This encodes CASSLSSNYGYTF.

The sample holds a few counts of this clone. This rearrangement joins TRBV29-1 to TRBJ1-3, with no clear D. The germline V gene has CDR1 SQVTM and CDR2 ANQGSEA. CDR3 length: 13 residues. V gave up 3 bases and J gave up 3 bases, with 9 bases separating them. CDR3 sequence (DNA): TGCAGCGTTGATGGAGAGCTTGGAAACACCATATATTTT. Translating gives CSVDGELGNTIYF. Combining the CDR3 with reference TRBV29-1 and TRBJ1-3 gives the whole variable domain SAVISQKPSRDICQRGTSLTIQCQVDSQVTMMFWYRQQPGQSLTLIATANQGSEATYESGFVIDKFPISRPNLTFSTLTVSNMSPEDSSIYLCSVDGELGNTIYFGEGSWLTVV.

This clone was seen a few times. V usage is TRBV7-9 and J usage is TRBJ2-1; 7 nucleotides align to TRBD2. Germline V CDR1 and CDR2: SEHNR, FQNEAQ (reference sequence). The CDR3 loop spans 14 amino acids. V trimming: 0 bases; J trimming: 9 bases; junction bases outside the gene matches: 5. The CDR3 here is CASSLAGGPFEQFF. The CDR3 DNA reads as TGTGCCAGCAGCTTAGCGGGAGGGCCATTTGAGCAGTTCTTC.

The V gene is TRBV19, the J gene TRBJ2-5; maybe TRBD1 (6 bases). Deletions cut 6 bases from V and 4 bases from J, with 9 bases between. This CDR3 contains 12 residues. CDR1 is LNHDA and CDR2 is SQIVND in the germline V gene (reference sequence). CDR3 coding DNA: TGTGCCAGTAGAACAGGGACAGAGACCCAGTACTTC. Protein product: CASRTGTETQYF.

The CDR3 region has the DNA TGTGCCACCAGCGGACAGGGGAAGCATGGCTACACCTTC. It translates to CATSGQGKHGYTF. The rearrangement uses TRBV24-1 and TRBJ1-2; TRBD1 matches at 9 bases. Germline assignment: CDR1 KGHDR and CDR2 SFDVKD. CDR3 length equals 13 residues. Trimming at V came to 7 bases and at J to 6 bases, leaving 5 bases not matched to a gene.